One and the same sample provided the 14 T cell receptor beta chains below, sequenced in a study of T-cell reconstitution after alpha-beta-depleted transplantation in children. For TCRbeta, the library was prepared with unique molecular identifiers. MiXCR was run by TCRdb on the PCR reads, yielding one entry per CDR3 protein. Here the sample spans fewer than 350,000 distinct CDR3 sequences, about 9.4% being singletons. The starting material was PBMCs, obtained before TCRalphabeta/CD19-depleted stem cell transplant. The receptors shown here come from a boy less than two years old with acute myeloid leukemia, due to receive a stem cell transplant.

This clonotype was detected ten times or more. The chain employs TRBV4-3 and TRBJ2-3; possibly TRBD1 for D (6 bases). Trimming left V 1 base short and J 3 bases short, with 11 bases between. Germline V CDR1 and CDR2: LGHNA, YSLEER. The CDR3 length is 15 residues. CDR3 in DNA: TGCGCCAGCAGCCAAGGGAACAGGGTGACAGATACGCAGTATTTT. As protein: CASSQGNRVTDTQYF.

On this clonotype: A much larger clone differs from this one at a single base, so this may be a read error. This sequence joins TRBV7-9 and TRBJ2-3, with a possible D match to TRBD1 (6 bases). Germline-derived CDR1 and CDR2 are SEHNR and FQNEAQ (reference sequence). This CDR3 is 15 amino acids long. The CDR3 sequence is CDSSIQGWSTDTQYF. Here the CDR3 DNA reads TGTGACAGCAGCATCCAGGGGTGGAGCACAGATACGCAGTATTTT.

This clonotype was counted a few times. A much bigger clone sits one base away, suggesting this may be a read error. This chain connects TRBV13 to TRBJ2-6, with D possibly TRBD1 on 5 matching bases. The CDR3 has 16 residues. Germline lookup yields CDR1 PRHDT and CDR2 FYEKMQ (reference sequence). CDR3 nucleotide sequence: TGTGCCAGCAGCTACAGGTTTTACTCTGCGGCCAACGTCCTGACTTTC. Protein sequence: CASSYRFYSAANVLTF.

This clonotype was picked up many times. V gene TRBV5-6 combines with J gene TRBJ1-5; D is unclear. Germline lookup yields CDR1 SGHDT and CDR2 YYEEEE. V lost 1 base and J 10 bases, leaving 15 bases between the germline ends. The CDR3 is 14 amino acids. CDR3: CASSLYDGVLPQHF. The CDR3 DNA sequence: TGTGCCAGCAGCTTGTATGACGGCGTGCTTCCCCAGCATTTT.

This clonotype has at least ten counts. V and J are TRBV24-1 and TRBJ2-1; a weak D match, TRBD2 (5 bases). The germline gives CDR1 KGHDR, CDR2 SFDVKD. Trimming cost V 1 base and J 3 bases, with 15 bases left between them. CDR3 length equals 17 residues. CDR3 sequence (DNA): TGTGCCACCAGTGATTTAGCCCGGGGAAGAGACTACAATGAGCAGTTCTTC. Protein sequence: CATSDLARGRDYNEQFF.

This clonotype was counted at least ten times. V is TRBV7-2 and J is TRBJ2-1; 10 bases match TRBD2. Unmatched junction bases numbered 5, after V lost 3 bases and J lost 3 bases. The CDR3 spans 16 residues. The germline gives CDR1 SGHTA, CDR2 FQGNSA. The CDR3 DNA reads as TGTGCCAGCAGCTTCATAGCGGGAGGACTCTACAATGAGCAGTTCTTC. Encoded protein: CASSFIAGGLYNEQFF.

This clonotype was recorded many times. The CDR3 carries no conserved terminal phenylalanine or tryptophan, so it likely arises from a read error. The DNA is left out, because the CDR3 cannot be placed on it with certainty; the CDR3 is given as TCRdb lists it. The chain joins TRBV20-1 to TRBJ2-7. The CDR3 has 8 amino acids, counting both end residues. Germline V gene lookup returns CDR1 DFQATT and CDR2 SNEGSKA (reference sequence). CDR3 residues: CSARGSSL.

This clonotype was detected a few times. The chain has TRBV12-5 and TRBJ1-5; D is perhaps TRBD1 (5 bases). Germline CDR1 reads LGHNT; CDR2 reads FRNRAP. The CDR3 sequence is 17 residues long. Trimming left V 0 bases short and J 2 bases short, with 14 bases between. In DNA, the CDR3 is TGTGCTAGTGGTTTGGTATTATCGGGGGACGGCAATCAGCCCCAGCATTTT. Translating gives CASGLVLSGDGNQPQHF.

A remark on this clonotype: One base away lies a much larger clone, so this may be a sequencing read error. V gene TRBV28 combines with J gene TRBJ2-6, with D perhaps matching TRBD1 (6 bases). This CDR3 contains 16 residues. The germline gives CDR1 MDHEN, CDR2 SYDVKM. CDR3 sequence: CATAEGERSEANVLTF. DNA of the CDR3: TGTGCCACCGCCGAGGGGGAACGCTCTGAGGCCAACGTCCTGACTTTC.

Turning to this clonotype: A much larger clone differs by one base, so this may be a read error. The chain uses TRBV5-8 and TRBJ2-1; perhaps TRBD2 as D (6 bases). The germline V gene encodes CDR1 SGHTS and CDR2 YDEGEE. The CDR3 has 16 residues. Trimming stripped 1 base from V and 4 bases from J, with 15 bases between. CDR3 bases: TGTGCCAGCAGCTTGATCGGGTCTAGCGTATACAATGAGCAGTTCTTC. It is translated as CASSLIGSSVYNEQFF.

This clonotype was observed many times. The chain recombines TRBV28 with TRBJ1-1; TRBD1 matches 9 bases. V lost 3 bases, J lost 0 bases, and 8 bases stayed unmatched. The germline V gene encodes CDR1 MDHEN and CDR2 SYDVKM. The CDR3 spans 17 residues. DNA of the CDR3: TGTGCCAGCAGTTTGGCACAGGGGGCACCCATGAACACTGAAGCTTTCTTT. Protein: CASSLAQGAPMNTEAFF. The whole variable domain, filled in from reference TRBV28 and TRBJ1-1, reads DVKVTQSSRYLVKRTGEKVFLECVQDMDHENMFWYRQDPGLGLRLIYFSYDVKMKEKGDIPEGYSVSREKKERFSLILESASTNQTSMYLCASSLAQGAPMNTEAFFGQGTRLTVV.

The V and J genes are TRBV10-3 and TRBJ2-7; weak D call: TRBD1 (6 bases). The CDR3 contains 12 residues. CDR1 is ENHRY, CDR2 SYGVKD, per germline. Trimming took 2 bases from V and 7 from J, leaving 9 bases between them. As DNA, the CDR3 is TGTGCCATCAGTGAGACAGGGCAGGAGCAGTACTTC. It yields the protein CAISETGQEQYF.

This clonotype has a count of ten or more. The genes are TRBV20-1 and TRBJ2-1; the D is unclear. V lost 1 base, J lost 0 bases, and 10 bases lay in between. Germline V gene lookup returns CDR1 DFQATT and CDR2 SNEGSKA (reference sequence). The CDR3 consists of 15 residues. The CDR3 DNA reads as TGCAGTGCTAGAGTGTCTACTCGCTCCTACAATGAGCAGTTCTTC. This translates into CSARVSTRSYNEQFF.

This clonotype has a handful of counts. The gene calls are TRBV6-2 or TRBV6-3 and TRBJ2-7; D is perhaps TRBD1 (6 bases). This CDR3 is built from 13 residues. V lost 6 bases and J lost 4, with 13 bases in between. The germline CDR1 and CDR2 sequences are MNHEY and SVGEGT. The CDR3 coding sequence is TGTGCCAGCAGGTCGCAACAGGGTTACGAGCAGTACTTC. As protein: CASRSQQGYEQYF.